Following are 17 T cell receptor beta chains from one sample sequenced in a study of cytomegalovirus exposure and HLA in healthy donors (dated by TCRdb to about 2017). Library creation used the immunoSEQ multiplex PCR assay. For the multiplex PCR, a mixture combining 60 forward primers for TCR Vbeta segments and 13 reverse primers for TCR Jbeta segments was used. This immuneACCESS table, as held by TCRdb, lists in-frame sequences with V and J called but not all clones. Of the missing ones, under half trace to an unresolved V gene in checked studies; the others have no known cause. In all, the sample holds hundreds of thousands of clones, and under 80% of those were seen once. The ten largest account for under 3% of the sample. The sequenced sample consisted of PBMCs. The source is a female donor in good health and CMV-seronegative.

This rearrangement joins TRBV5-6 to TRBJ1-1, with D maybe TRBD1 (6 bases). Trimming left V 3 bases short and J 10 bases short, with 16 bases between. CDR1 is SGHDT, CDR2 YYEEEE, per germline. This CDR3 comprises 13 residues. The CDR3 region has the DNA TGTGCCAGCAGCTCAGGGACAAGAGTCGGAGCTTTCTTT. The encoded protein is CASSSGTRVGAFF.

The chain employs TRBV5-6 and TRBJ2-1; 9 nucleotides align to TRBD2. The junction had 8 bases not matched to a gene; V was cut back by 6 bases and J by 1 base. CDR1 and CDR2 (germline): SGHDT, YYEEEE. CDR3 length: 16 amino acids. CDR3 DNA sequence: TGTGCCAGCACATCCATAGCGGGGGTTTCCTACAATGAGCAGTTCTTC. It specifies CASTSIAGVSYNEQFF.

The chain is built from TRBV6-1 and TRBJ2-1; the D gene is possibly TRBD2 (6 bases). The ends were cut back, 0 bases at V and 5 bases at J, with 26 bases in the middle. The CDR3 length is 20 residues. The germline V gene has CDR1 MNHNS and CDR2 SASEGT. The CDR3 here is CASSEAGRRGWVFTHNEQFF. The CDR3 region has the DNA TGTGCCAGCAGTGAAGCGGGTCGGAGGGGATGGGTCTTCACACACAATGAGCAGTTCTTC.

This clone was seen a few times. The junction and the germline gene differ at one end; a read error may be behind it. Other DNA sequences in this sample translate to the same CDR3. The V and J genes are TRBV6-4 and TRBJ1-6; D might be TRBD1 (5 bases). The CDR3 is 15 amino acids. Germline values: CDR1 MRHNA, CDR2 SNTAGT. This chain's CDR3 is CASGMTDSDNSPLHF. Written as DNA, the CDR3 is TGTGCCAGCGGAATGACAGATAGTGATAATTCCCCCCTCCACTTT.

This clone showed up just once. The chain carries TRBV28 and TRBJ1-5, with D hard to call. Looked up from germline, CDR1 is MDHEN and CDR2 is SYDVKM. V was pared by 6 bases and J by 1 base, with 16 bases between. The CDR3 is made up of 16 amino acids. CDR3 sequence reads: CASSPEGSSSNQPQHF. Written as DNA, the CDR3 is TGTGCCAGCAGCCCCGAAGGGAGTTCCAGCAATCAGCCCCAGCATTTT.

V gene TRBV11-3 combines with J gene TRBJ2-2, with 7 bases fitting TRBD2. Germline V CDR1 and CDR2: SGHNT, YENEEA. The ends lost 4 bases at V and 6 bases at J; junction bases unmatched: 8. The CDR3 length is 15 residues. As DNA, the CDR3 is TGTGCCAGCAGCTCTGGACTAGTTCGTGCCGGGGAGCTGTTTTTT. It encodes CASSSGLVRAGELFF. The entire variable domain, with the rest obtained from reference TRBV11-3 and TRBJ2-2, is as follows: EAGVVQSPRYKIIEKKQPVAFWCNPISGHNTLYWYLQNLGQGPELLIRYENEEAVDDSQLPKDRFSAERLKGVDSTLKIQPAELGDSAVYLCASSSGLVRAGELFFGEGSRLTVL.

The chain is built from TRBV7-9 and TRBJ2-5, with D possibly TRBD2 on 5 matching bases. CDR3 length: 14 residues. Per germline, CDR1 SEHNR and CDR2 FQNEAQ (reference sequence). Trimming pared 6 bases from V and 3 bases from J, leaving 14 bases between. The DNA of the CDR3 is TGTGCCAGCAGACGCGTTGACTATAAAGAGACCCAGTACTTC. It translates to CASRRVDYKETQYF.

V is TRBV11-3 and J is TRBJ2-1; TRBD2 might be the D (6 bases). Germline values: CDR1 SGHNT, CDR2 YENEEA. V was trimmed by 0 bases and J by 6 bases, leaving 15 bases between them. This CDR3 is built from 16 residues. CDR3 loop: CASSLDRLAVGNEQFF. For the CDR3, the DNA is TGTGCCAGCAGCTTAGATAGATTAGCGGTGGGCAATGAGCAGTTCTTC.

J is TRBJ2-1 and V is TRBV11-2, with 8 bases that match TRBD2. The length of the CDR3 is 14 residues. The germline gives CDR1 SGHAT, CDR2 FQNNGV. The V gene end was trimmed by 4 bases and the J gene end by 7 bases; junction bases not matched to a gene: 6. The CDR3 bases are TGTGCCAGCAGCTCATTAGCGGGAAGGAATGAGCAGTTCTTC. This gives the protein CASSSLAGRNEQFF.

The chain couples TRBV19 to TRBJ1-1; D ambiguous. The CDR3 runs 11 residues. Germline V gene lookup returns CDR1 LNHDA and CDR2 SQIVND (reference sequence). Trimming shortened V by 3 bases and J by 8 bases, and 7 bases separated the two germline ends. CDR3 region: CASSMGAEAFF. The CDR3 nucleotides are TGTGCCAGTAGTATGGGAGCAGAAGCTTTCTTT. The whole variable domain, filled in from reference TRBV19 and TRBJ1-1, reads DGGITQSPKYLFRKEGQNVTLSCEQNLNHDAMYWYRQDPGQGLRLIYYSQIVNDFQKGDIAEGYSVSREKKESFPLTVTSAQKNPTAFYLCASSMGAEAFFGQGTRLTVV.

The rearrangement links TRBV5-1 to TRBJ2-7; the match to TRBD2 covers 8 bases. This CDR3 is built from 14 residues. V lost 7 bases to trimming and J lost 0 bases; unmatched junction nucleotides: 6. CDR1 SGHRS and CDR2 YFSETQ come from the germline V gene. The DNA of the CDR3 is TGCGCCAGCCTGGAGCGGGAGAGCTCCTACGAGCAGTACTTC. It encodes CASLERESSYEQYF.

The rearrangement joins TRBV9 to TRBJ2-7; TRBD2 matches at 13 bases. With 4 bases clipped from V and 6 bases from J, the junction kept 10 bases outside the gene matches. Germline loops: CDR1 SGDLS, CDR2 YYNGEE. The CDR3 loop spans 16 amino acids. CDR3 sequence: CASSPTSGRALGEQYF. The CDR3 DNA follows: TGTGCCAGCAGCCCAACTAGCGGGAGGGCTTTAGGCGAGCAGTACTTC.

This clone has a handful of counts. The genes are TRBV4-1 and TRBJ2-3; TRBD2 agrees at 9 bases. J lost 2 bases, V lost 3 bases, and 9 bases had no gene match. Per the germline V gene, CDR1 is MGHRA and CDR2 is YSYEKL. The CDR3 covers 17 residues. CDR3 region: CASSHYLAGQPTDTQYF. In DNA form, the CDR3 reads TGCGCCAGCAGCCATTATCTAGCGGGACAACCCACAGATACGCAGTATTTT.

This chain joins TRBV6-5 and TRBJ1-1, with 8 bases identical to TRBD1. CDR1 is MNHEY, CDR2 SVGAGI, per germline. V lost 5 bases to trimming and J lost 3 bases; unmatched junction nucleotides: 5. CDR3 length: 14 amino acids. The chain's CDR3 is CASSEDRGYTEAFF. CDR3 DNA: TGTGCCAGCAGTGAAGACAGGGGTTACACTGAAGCTTTCTTT.

The rearrangement uses TRBV10-1 and TRBJ2-2; 8 nucleotides agree with TRBD1. The CDR3 spans 11 residues. CDR1 and CDR2 (germline): WNHNN, SYGVQD (reference sequence). Here the CDR3 DNA reads TGCGCGCAGGGGGCGGACGGGGAGCTGTTTTTT. Encoded protein: CAQGADGELFF.

CDR3 sequence: CATSRERGSYEQYF. DNA of the CDR3: TGTGCCACCAGCAGAGAACGAGGGAGCTACGAGCAGTACTTC. This sequence joins TRBV15 and TRBJ2-7; D perhaps matches TRBD2 (5 bases). Germline V CDR1 and CDR2: LNHNV, YYDKDF (reference sequence). The CDR3 is 14 amino acids. Trimming removed 0 bases from V and 3 bases from J, with 9 bases in between. The entire variable domain, with the rest obtained from reference TRBV15 and TRBJ2-7, is as follows: DAMVIQNPRYQVTQFGKPVTLSCSQTLNHNVMYWYQQKSSQAPKLLFHYYDKDFNNEADTPDNFQSRRPNTSFCFLDIRSPGLGDTAMYLCATSRERGSYEQYFGPGTRLTVT.

The chain carries TRBV29-1 and TRBJ2-3, with D possibly being TRBD1 (6 bases). Trimming stripped 8 bases from V and 1 base from J, with 16 bases between. The CDR3 length is 14 residues. Germline assignment: CDR1 SQVTM and CDR2 ANQGSEA. In DNA form, the CDR3 reads TGCAGCCCCTCCCGGGACATCGGCACAGATACGCAGTATTTT. Its translation is CSPSRDIGTDTQYF.